This T cell receptor (beta chain) was sequenced for a study of control samples from healthy donors and cancer patients. Trimming took off 4 bases at V and 1 base at J, with 18 bases between the two ends. The CDR3 length is 16 residues. Germline V gene sequence: CDR1 SGDLS, CDR2 YYNGEE. Clones were sequenced by immunoSEQ multiplex PCR, and TCRdb holds only the in-frame ones, with some missing. The sample has hundreds of thousands of clones, more than 65% seen once. The sequence derives from a woman aged 55 to 70 with lung cancer. Sequencing was done on a sample of PBMCs. This rearrangement joins TRBV9 to TRBJ2-7; D perhaps matches TRBD2 (6 bases). The CDR3 here is CASSPERGTGSYEQYF. The CDR3 nucleotides read TGTGCCAGCAGCCCAGAACGCGGGACGGGGTCCTACGAGCAGTACTTC.